The source of this T cell receptor (beta chain) is a study of T cells in Graves' hyperthyroidism and ophthalmopathy. This clonotype was counted only a few times. Amplification targeted TCR beta CDR3 regions from RNA transcripts. TCR CDR3 underwent first-round RT-PCR with the HTBI primer set. TCRdb independently ran MiXCR on the multiplex PCR reads; one entry per CDR3 protein. Of hundreds of thousands of distinct CDR3 sequences detected, just under 45% appear once; the ten largest clones hold about 7.7%. The V and J ends lost 5 bases and 0 bases respectively, with 11 bases between them. Germline V gives CDR1 MNHEY, CDR2 SMNVEV (reference sequence). The CDR3 has 14 amino acids.

The receptor was isolated from an adult man with Graves' disease, either hyperthyroidism or ophthalmopathy (not recorded which). Sequenced sample: peripheral blood or thyroid tissue (not recorded which). This chain connects TRBV27 to TRBJ2-7, with D maybe TRBD1 (5 bases). The CDR3 sequence is CASSPDIYSYEQYF. The CDR3 DNA reads TGTGCCAGCAGTCCGGACATTTACTCCTACGAGCAGTACTTC.